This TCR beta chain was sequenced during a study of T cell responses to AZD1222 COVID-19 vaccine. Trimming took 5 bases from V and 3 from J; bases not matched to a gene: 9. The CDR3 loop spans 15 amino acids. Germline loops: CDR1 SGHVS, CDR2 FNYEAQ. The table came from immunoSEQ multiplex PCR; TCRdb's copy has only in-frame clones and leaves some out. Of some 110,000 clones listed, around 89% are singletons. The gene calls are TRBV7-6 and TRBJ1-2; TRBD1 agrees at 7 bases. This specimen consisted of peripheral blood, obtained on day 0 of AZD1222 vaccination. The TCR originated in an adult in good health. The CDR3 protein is CASSLGGGADYGYTF. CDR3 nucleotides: TGTGCCAGCAGCCTTGGAGGGGGCGCCGACTATGGCTACACCTTC.